This T cell receptor (beta chain) derives from a study of vaccination and CD4 T cells after COVID-19. Study summary: In the convalescent cohort, there were six males and four females, two of them Hispanic. Overlapping spike peptides from SARS-CoV-2, HCoV-NL63, HCoV-OC43 and HCoV-229E served to stimulate the cells. Study outcomes and limitations: Convalescent patients showed a median 86.3% of reactive clones that were seen only post-vaccination.

Regarding treatment: approximately nine-day PBMC culture with coronavirus spike peptide pools or control peptides (ViraFEST assay). About this clonotype: Its specificity is not known.

Sequencing of DNA taken from cultured CD4+ T cells relied on the Oncomine TCR Beta short-read assay. The authors extracted genomic DNA from cultured CD4+ T cells. TCRdb called the PCR reads again in MiXCR, with one record for every CDR3 protein. Here the sample spans fewer than 10,000 distinct CDR3 sequences, 20% to 25% being singletons. The TCR comes from a human donor with COVID-19. The specimen sequenced was cultured CD4+ T cells from blood.

CDR3 protein: CASSDVGSGNTIYF. Written as DNA, the CDR3 is TGTGCCAGCAGTGATGTGGGCTCTGGAAACACCATATATTTT. The rearrangement joins TRBV2 to TRBJ1-3; D not certain. The length of the CDR3 is 14 residues. Germline lookup yields CDR1 SNHLY and CDR2 FYNNEI. V lost 3 bases to trimming and J lost 0 bases, with 6 bases between them. Full variable domain (rest looked up from reference TRBV2 and TRBJ1-3): EPEVTQTPSHQVTQMGQEVILRCVPISNHLYFYWYRQILGQKVEFLVSFYNNEISEKSEIFDDQFSVERPDGSNFTLKIRSTKLEDSAMYFCASSDVGSGNTIYFGEGSWLTVV.